This T cell receptor (beta chain) was identified in a study of early T cells in non-severe SARS-CoV-2 infection. Study context: The study sequenced bulk RNA from unsorted whole blood, with chains unpaired. Study-wide results and caveats: VDJdb-based annotation leaned toward anti-spike CD8 responses and missed private and CD4 specificities.

This clonotype has just a few counts. Antigen: not known. The CDR3 loop spans 12 amino acids. Per the germline V gene, CDR1 is LNHDA and CDR2 is SQIVND (reference sequence). With 5 bases removed from V and 2 bases from J, the gap between germline ends came to 4 bases. In the library, individual cDNA molecules carried attached unique molecular identifiers. TCRdb re-analysed the 5' RACE reads in MiXCR, keeping a single row per CDR3 protein. This repertoire shows 100,000 to 150,000 distinct CDR3 sequences, around 14% found once; its top ten account for 21%. The receptor comes from an adult who was a healthcare worker with PCR-confirmed SARS-CoV-2 infection or an uninfected control (not recorded which). Material: whole blood. J is TRBJ2-1 and V is TRBV19; D unclear. The CDR3 region is CASSLPYNEQFF. Here the CDR3 DNA reads TGTGCCAGTAGTCTGCCCTACAATGAGCAGTTCTTC.